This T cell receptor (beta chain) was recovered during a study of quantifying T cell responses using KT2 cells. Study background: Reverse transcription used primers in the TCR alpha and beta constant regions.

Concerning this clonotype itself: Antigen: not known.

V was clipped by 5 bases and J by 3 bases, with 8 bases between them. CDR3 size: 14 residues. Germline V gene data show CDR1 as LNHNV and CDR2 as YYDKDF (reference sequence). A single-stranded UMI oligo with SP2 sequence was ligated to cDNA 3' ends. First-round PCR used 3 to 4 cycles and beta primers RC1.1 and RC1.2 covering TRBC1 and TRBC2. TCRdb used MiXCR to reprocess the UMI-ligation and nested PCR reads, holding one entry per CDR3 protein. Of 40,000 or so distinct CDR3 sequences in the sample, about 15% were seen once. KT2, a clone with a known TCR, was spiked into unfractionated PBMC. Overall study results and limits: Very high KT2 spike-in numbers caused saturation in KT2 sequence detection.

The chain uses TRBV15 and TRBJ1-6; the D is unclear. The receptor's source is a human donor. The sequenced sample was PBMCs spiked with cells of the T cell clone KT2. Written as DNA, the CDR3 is TGTGCCACCAGCCGCCGTGACTATAATTCACCCCTCCACTTT. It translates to CATSRRDYNSPLHF.